This is a list of T cell receptor beta chains from one sample in a study of CD8+ T cells in alopecia areata. Repertoires were generated with immunoSEQ multiplex PCR, while TCRdb's copy carries only in-frame clones and drops some. The sample has approximately 63,000 clones, about three fifths seen once. Sequences were derived from CD8+ T cells sorted from blood, sampled at week 0. The origin of the receptors is a human donor with alopecia areata. Both conserved end residues are part of each CDR3. Fields, in order: CDR3 DNA, CDR3 protein, J gene, clone size, D gene, CDR3 length, V gene. The D gene is left open where the match is weak. Size is omitted from some rows. Given values are once, few, many or a class for expanded clones.

cdr3_nt: TGCGCCAGCAGCCAAGATTCAGGGACAGACACTGAAGCTTTCTTT
cdr3_aa: CASSQDSGTDTEAFF
j_call: TRBJ1-1
clone_size: NA
d_call: TRBD1
cdr3_length: 15
v_call: TRBV4-3

cdr3_nt: TGCGCCAGCAGCCAAGATACGACGCCCTCTGGAAACACCATATATTTT
cdr3_aa: CASSQDTTPSGNTIYF
j_call: TRBJ1-3
clone_size: many
d_call: NA
cdr3_length: 16
v_call: TRBV4-1

cdr3_nt: TGTGCCAGCACCCCTCCACGGGGAGCCTACGAGCAGTACTTC
cdr3_aa: CASTPPRGAYEQYF
j_call: TRBJ2-7
clone_size: NA
d_call: NA
cdr3_length: 14
v_call: TRBV5-6

cdr3_nt: TGCGCCAGCAGCCAAGGCACCGGGACAGGAGCTAACTATGGCTACACCTTC
cdr3_aa: CASSQGTGTGANYGYTF
j_call: TRBJ1-2
clone_size: NA
d_call: TRBD1
cdr3_length: 17
v_call: TRBV4-3

cdr3_nt: TGTGCCAGCAGCTTGACAGGCTCCTACGAGCAGTACTTC
cdr3_aa: CASSLTGSYEQYF
j_call: TRBJ2-7
clone_size: NA
d_call: NA
cdr3_length: 13
v_call: TRBV28

cdr3_nt: TGTGCCAGCAGCGTAGAGGACAGGGGCTCAGATACGCAGTATTTT
cdr3_aa: CASSVEDRGSDTQYF
j_call: TRBJ2-3
clone_size: NA
d_call: TRBD1
cdr3_length: 15
v_call: TRBV9

cdr3_nt: TGTGCCAGCAGCGAAGAGGGGACCGGGGAGCTGTTTTTT
cdr3_aa: CASSEEGTGELFF
j_call: TRBJ2-2
clone_size: few
d_call: NA
cdr3_length: 13
v_call: TRBV9

cdr3_nt: TGCGCCAGCAGCACCGGACAGGGATACTATGGCTACACCTTC
cdr3_aa: CASSTGQGYYGYTF
j_call: TRBJ1-2
clone_size: NA
d_call: TRBD1
cdr3_length: 14
v_call: TRBV5-1

cdr3_nt: TGCGCCAGCAGTCCATGGGATAATCAGCCCCAGCATTTT
cdr3_aa: CASSPWDNQPQHF
j_call: TRBJ1-5
clone_size: NA
d_call: NA
cdr3_length: 13
v_call: TRBV4-1

cdr3_nt: TGTGCCAGCAGCGACGACAGGGGCGTCTATGGCTACACCTTC
cdr3_aa: CASSDDRGVYGYTF
j_call: TRBJ1-2
clone_size: NA
d_call: TRBD1
cdr3_length: 14
v_call: TRBV2

cdr3_nt: TGCGCCAGCAGCTTTACTAGTTTCACCGGGGAGCTGTTTTTT
cdr3_aa: CASSFTSFTGELFF
j_call: TRBJ2-2
clone_size: NA
d_call: NA
cdr3_length: 14
v_call: TRBV5-1

cdr3_nt: TGCGCCAGCAGCCCCTCATCCGGGAACACTGAAGCTTTCTTT
cdr3_aa: CASSPSSGNTEAFF
j_call: TRBJ1-1
clone_size: few
d_call: NA
cdr3_length: 14
v_call: TRBV4-1

cdr3_nt: TGTGCCAGCAGCCGAGGAGTGGGAGATACGCAGTATTTT
cdr3_aa: CASSRGVGDTQYF
j_call: TRBJ2-3
clone_size: few
d_call: NA
cdr3_length: 13
v_call: TRBV7-9

cdr3_nt: TGTGCCTGGAGTGTACCTAGCGGGAACCAATACGAGCAGTACTTC
cdr3_aa: CAWSVPSGNQYEQYF
j_call: TRBJ2-7
clone_size: NA
d_call: TRBD2
cdr3_length: 15
v_call: TRBV30

cdr3_nt: TGTGCCAGCAGCGGGGTAGGCGGGGAGCTGTTTTTT
cdr3_aa: CASSGVGGELFF
j_call: TRBJ2-2
clone_size: NA
d_call: NA
cdr3_length: 12
v_call: TRBV9

cdr3_nt: TGCGCCAGCAGCCAAGATTCTGCCGTCAAAAACATTCAGTACTTC
cdr3_aa: CASSQDSAVKNIQYF
j_call: TRBJ2-4
clone_size: NA
d_call: NA
cdr3_length: 15
v_call: TRBV4-3

cdr3_nt: TGTGCCAGCAGTGAATTGGCGGGAAAAAACACTGAAGCTTTCTTT
cdr3_aa: CASSELAGKNTEAFF
j_call: TRBJ1-1
clone_size: NA
d_call: NA
cdr3_length: 15
v_call: TRBV25-1

cdr3_nt: TGCGCCAGCAGCCAAGGGGGAGGGGGCGGGCAGCCCCAGCATTTT
cdr3_aa: CASSQGGGGGQPQHF
j_call: TRBJ1-5
clone_size: NA
d_call: TRBD1
cdr3_length: 15
v_call: TRBV4-1

cdr3_nt: TGTGCCAGCAGCCCACCATCCGACAGGGGATCTGGGGCCAACGTCCTGACTTTC
cdr3_aa: CASSPPSDRGSGANVLTF
j_call: TRBJ2-6
clone_size: NA
d_call: TRBD1
cdr3_length: 18
v_call: TRBV7-9

cdr3_nt: TGTGCCAGCAGCTTTACGGGGGTTGAGACCCAGTACTTC
cdr3_aa: CASSFTGVETQYF
j_call: TRBJ2-5
clone_size: few
d_call: NA
cdr3_length: 13
v_call: TRBV7-8

cdr3_nt: TGTGCCAGCAGTGTTTACGGGGGGGCGAGAGATACGCAGTATTTT
cdr3_aa: CASSVYGGARDTQYF
j_call: TRBJ2-3
clone_size: NA
d_call: TRBD2
cdr3_length: 15
v_call: TRBV6-4

cdr3_nt: TGTGCCTGGAGTGCCCTCCGGGACAGGGGCAACTATGGCTACACCTTC
cdr3_aa: CAWSALRDRGNYGYTF
j_call: TRBJ1-2
clone_size: NA
d_call: TRBD1
cdr3_length: 16
v_call: TRBV30

cdr3_nt: TGTGCCAGCAGTTTTGGACCCGGGACAGGGTTAACTGAAGCTTTCTTT
cdr3_aa: CASSFGPGTGLTEAFF
j_call: TRBJ1-1
clone_size: once
d_call: TRBD1
cdr3_length: 16
v_call: TRBV27

cdr3_nt: TGCGCCAGCAGCGTGGCTGGCGGCTCCAATCAGCCCCAGCATTTT
cdr3_aa: CASSVAGGSNQPQHF
j_call: TRBJ1-5
clone_size: NA
d_call: NA
cdr3_length: 15
v_call: TRBV5-1

cdr3_nt: TGTGCCAGCGCAATAGCGGGAGGGGGCCTATTGCAGTACTTC
cdr3_aa: CASAIAGGGLLQYF
j_call: TRBJ2-7
clone_size: NA
d_call: TRBD2
cdr3_length: 14
v_call: TRBV27

cdr3_nt: TGTGCCAGCAGTTTCGGTCAGCCCCAGCATTTT
cdr3_aa: CASSFGQPQHF
j_call: TRBJ1-5
clone_size: NA
d_call: NA
cdr3_length: 11
v_call: TRBV27

cdr3_nt: TGCAGCGTCGAAACGGCCCTAGTAGCCAAAAACATTCAGTACTTC
cdr3_aa: CSVETALVAKNIQYF
j_call: TRBJ2-4
clone_size: few
d_call: NA
cdr3_length: 15
v_call: TRBV29-1

cdr3_nt: TGTGCCAGCAGTTTGCTAGAGACCCAGTACTTC
cdr3_aa: CASSLLETQYF
j_call: TRBJ2-5
clone_size: NA
d_call: NA
cdr3_length: 11
v_call: TRBV28

cdr3_nt: TGTGCCAGTAGTCTACTGACAGCGCCCTACGAGCAGTACTTC
cdr3_aa: CASSLLTAPYEQYF
j_call: TRBJ2-7
clone_size: NA
d_call: NA
cdr3_length: 14
v_call: TRBV19

cdr3_nt: TGTGCCAGCAGTGACCCGCGGGGGGGCCTCTACGAGCAGTACTTC
cdr3_aa: CASSDPRGGLYEQYF
j_call: TRBJ2-7
clone_size: NA
d_call: TRBD2
cdr3_length: 15
v_call: TRBV6-1

cdr3_nt: TGTGCCAGCAGTTCACCGGGGATAGCCGGAACATTATACAATGAGCAGTTCTTC
cdr3_aa: CASSSPGIAGTLYNEQFF
j_call: TRBJ2-1
clone_size: NA
d_call: NA
cdr3_length: 18
v_call: TRBV28

cdr3_nt: TGTGCCAGTAGTATTTGGATTGGAACTGGAAACACCATATATTTT
cdr3_aa: CASSIWIGTGNTIYF
j_call: TRBJ1-3
clone_size: NA
d_call: NA
cdr3_length: 15
v_call: TRBV19

cdr3_nt: TGTGCCAGTAGTATAGGAGGGGCCGGTGAGCCCCAGCATTTT
cdr3_aa: CASSIGGAGEPQHF
j_call: TRBJ1-5
clone_size: NA
d_call: NA
cdr3_length: 14
v_call: TRBV19

cdr3_nt: TGTGCCAGCAGAGACAGGGGAGACAATGAGCAGTTCTTC
cdr3_aa: CASRDRGDNEQFF
j_call: TRBJ2-1
clone_size: NA
d_call: TRBD1
cdr3_length: 13
v_call: TRBV6-5

cdr3_nt: TGCAGCGTAGACATACAGGGAGTCTATGGCTACACCTTC
cdr3_aa: CSVDIQGVYGYTF
j_call: TRBJ1-2
clone_size: NA
d_call: NA
cdr3_length: 13
v_call: TRBV29-1

cdr3_nt: TGCGCCAGCAGCCACACGACTAGCGGATATGGAGAGACCCAGTACTTC
cdr3_aa: CASSHTTSGYGETQYF
j_call: TRBJ2-5
clone_size: NA
d_call: TRBD2
cdr3_length: 16
v_call: TRBV5-1

cdr3_nt: TGTGCCATCCGTGTGGGGACACCGAACACCGGGGAGCTGTTTTTT
cdr3_aa: CAIRVGTPNTGELFF
j_call: TRBJ2-2
clone_size: NA
d_call: NA
cdr3_length: 15
v_call: TRBV10-3

cdr3_nt: TGTGCCAGCAGCTTAGGAGGTCCGGTAGACAATGAGCAGTTCTTC
cdr3_aa: CASSLGGPVDNEQFF
j_call: TRBJ2-1
clone_size: NA
d_call: NA
cdr3_length: 15
v_call: TRBV7-7

cdr3_nt: TGTGCCAGCAGCTTTTGGGGGGCGGATGGCTACACCTTC
cdr3_aa: CASSFWGADGYTF
j_call: TRBJ1-2
clone_size: NA
d_call: NA
cdr3_length: 13
v_call: TRBV11-2

cdr3_nt: TGCGCCAGCAGCTTGGCCGGCAGGCGAGGTGGAAGCAATCAGCCCCAGCATTTT
cdr3_aa: CASSLAGRRGGSNQPQHF
j_call: TRBJ1-5
clone_size: NA
d_call: NA
cdr3_length: 18
v_call: TRBV5-1

cdr3_nt: TGTGCCAGTAGTACGACAGGGTGGACTGAAGCTTTCTTT
cdr3_aa: CASSTTGWTEAFF
j_call: TRBJ1-1
clone_size: NA
d_call: TRBD1
cdr3_length: 13
v_call: TRBV19

cdr3_nt: TGTGCCAGCAGTTTATCGGGGGTTGGGGCCCAGCATTTT
cdr3_aa: CASSLSGVGAQHF
j_call: TRBJ1-5
clone_size: once
d_call: NA
cdr3_length: 13
v_call: TRBV27

cdr3_nt: TGTGCTAGTGGTTTGAGTGGTAGCGGGAGAGGGGGAAGCACAGATACGCAGTATTTT
cdr3_aa: CASGLSGSGRGGSTDTQYF
j_call: TRBJ2-3
clone_size: few
d_call: TRBD2
cdr3_length: 19
v_call: TRBV12-5

cdr3_nt: TGTGCCAGCAGTGACGGTATAGAGACCGGGGAGCTGTTTTTT
cdr3_aa: CASSDGIETGELFF
j_call: TRBJ2-2
clone_size: NA
d_call: NA
cdr3_length: 14
v_call: TRBV6-4

cdr3_nt: TGTGCCAGCAGCTTTGAGGGGGCCGTCACTGAAGCTTTCTTT
cdr3_aa: CASSFEGAVTEAFF
j_call: TRBJ1-1
clone_size: NA
d_call: TRBD1
cdr3_length: 14
v_call: TRBV5-4

cdr3_nt: TGTGCCAGCAGCTTAGATTACCAGGGGGCTACGGAGACCCAGTACTTC
cdr3_aa: CASSLDYQGATETQYF
j_call: TRBJ2-5
clone_size: NA
d_call: TRBD1
cdr3_length: 16
v_call: TRBV11-2

cdr3_nt: TGTGCCAGCAGCTCCGGAACAGTAACCGGGGCCAACGTCCTGACTTTC
cdr3_aa: CASSSGTVTGANVLTF
j_call: TRBJ2-6
clone_size: NA
d_call: NA
cdr3_length: 16
v_call: TRBV7-2

cdr3_nt: TGTGCCAGCAGCTTGGGATATTGGACCGCAGATACGCAGTATTTT
cdr3_aa: CASSLGYWTADTQYF
j_call: TRBJ2-3
clone_size: NA
d_call: NA
cdr3_length: 15
v_call: TRBV5-4

cdr3_nt: TGTGCCACCGGACGGGTCACTGAAGCTTTCTTT
cdr3_aa: CATGRVTEAFF
j_call: TRBJ1-1
clone_size: few
d_call: NA
cdr3_length: 11
v_call: TRBV19

cdr3_nt: TGCGCCAGCAGCCAAGGGGGACAGGGGTCCACAGATACGCAGTATTTT
cdr3_aa: CASSQGGQGSTDTQYF
j_call: TRBJ2-3
clone_size: NA
d_call: TRBD1
cdr3_length: 16
v_call: TRBV4-3

cdr3_nt: TGCGCCAGCAGCCAAGTCGGAGACGGGACCGGGGAGCTGTTTTTT
cdr3_aa: CASSQVGDGTGELFF
j_call: TRBJ2-2
clone_size: NA
d_call: NA
cdr3_length: 15
v_call: TRBV4-1

cdr3_nt: TGTGCCTGGCAACTAGCGGGGCTCTACAATGAGCAGTTCTTC
cdr3_aa: CAWQLAGLYNEQFF
j_call: TRBJ2-1
clone_size: NA
d_call: TRBD2
cdr3_length: 14
v_call: TRBV30

cdr3_nt: TGCGCCAGCAGCCAAGGACAGGGCGTCTATGGCTACACCTTC
cdr3_aa: CASSQGQGVYGYTF
j_call: TRBJ1-2
clone_size: NA
d_call: TRBD1
cdr3_length: 14
v_call: TRBV4-1

cdr3_nt: TGTGCCAGCAGCGCCGAGGGACCTTCCTACGAGCAGTACTTC
cdr3_aa: CASSAEGPSYEQYF
j_call: TRBJ2-7
clone_size: NA
d_call: NA
cdr3_length: 14
v_call: TRBV9

cdr3_nt: TGTGCCAGCAGTTCCCGACAGAAGAACACTGAAGCTTTCTTT
cdr3_aa: CASSSRQKNTEAFF
j_call: TRBJ1-1
clone_size: few
d_call: NA
cdr3_length: 14
v_call: TRBV28